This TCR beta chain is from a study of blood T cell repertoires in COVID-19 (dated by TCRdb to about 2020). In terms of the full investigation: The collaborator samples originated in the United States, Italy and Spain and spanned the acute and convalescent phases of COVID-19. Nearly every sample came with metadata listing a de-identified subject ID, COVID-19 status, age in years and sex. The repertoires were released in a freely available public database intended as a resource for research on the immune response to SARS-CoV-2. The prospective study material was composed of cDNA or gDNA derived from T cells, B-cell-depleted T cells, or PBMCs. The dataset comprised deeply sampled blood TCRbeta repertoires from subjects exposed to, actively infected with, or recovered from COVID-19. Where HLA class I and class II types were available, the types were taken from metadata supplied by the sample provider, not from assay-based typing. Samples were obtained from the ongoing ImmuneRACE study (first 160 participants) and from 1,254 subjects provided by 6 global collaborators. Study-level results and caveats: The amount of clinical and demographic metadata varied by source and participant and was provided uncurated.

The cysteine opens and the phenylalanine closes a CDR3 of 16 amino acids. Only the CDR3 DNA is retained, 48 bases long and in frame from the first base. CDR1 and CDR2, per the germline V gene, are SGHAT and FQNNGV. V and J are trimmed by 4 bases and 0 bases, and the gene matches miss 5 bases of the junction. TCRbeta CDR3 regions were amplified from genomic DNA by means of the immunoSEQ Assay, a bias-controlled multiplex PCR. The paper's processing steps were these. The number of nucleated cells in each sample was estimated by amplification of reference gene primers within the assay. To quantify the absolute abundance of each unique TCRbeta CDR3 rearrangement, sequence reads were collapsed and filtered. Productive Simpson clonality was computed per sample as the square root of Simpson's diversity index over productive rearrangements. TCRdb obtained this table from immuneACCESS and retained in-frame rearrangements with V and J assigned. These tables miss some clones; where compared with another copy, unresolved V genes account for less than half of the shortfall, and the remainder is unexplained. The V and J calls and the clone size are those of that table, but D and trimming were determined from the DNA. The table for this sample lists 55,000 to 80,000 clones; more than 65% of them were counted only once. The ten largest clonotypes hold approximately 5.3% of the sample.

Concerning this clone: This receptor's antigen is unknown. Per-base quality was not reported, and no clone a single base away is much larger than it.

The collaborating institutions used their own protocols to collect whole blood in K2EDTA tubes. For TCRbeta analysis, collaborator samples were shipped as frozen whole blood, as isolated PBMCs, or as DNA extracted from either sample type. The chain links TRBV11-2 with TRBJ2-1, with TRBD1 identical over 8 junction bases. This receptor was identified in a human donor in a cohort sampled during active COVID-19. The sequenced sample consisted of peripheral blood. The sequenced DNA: TGTGCCAGCAGCTCCAGACAGGGGAGCTCCTACAATGAGCAGTTCTTC. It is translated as CASSSRQGSSYNEQFF.